Listed below are T cell receptor beta chains from one sample, sequenced in a study of Tregs in tolerant kidney transplant recipients. Assay used: immunoSEQ multiplex PCR; TCRdb lists only in-frame clones, some missing. The repertoire holds over 70,000 clones, with about 91% as singletons. Sample: CD4+ T cells from blood (PBMCs), taken 24 months after the transplant. The source is a human patient who received a combined kidney and bone marrow transplant. Some T cells may be supplied by the graft donor. Both conserved end residues are part of each CDR3. A D gene is named only where the DNA matches it firmly. Clone size, where shown, is once, few, many, or a class for clones that have expanded.

TRBV4-3	TRBD1	TRBJ2-2	once	CASSQERTGTGELFF	TGCGCCAGCAGCCAAGAGCGGACAGGGACCGGGGAGCTGTTTTTT
TRBV27	TRBD2	TRBJ2-3	-	CASSWASGRYSDTQYF	TGTGCCAGCAGTTGGGCTAGCGGGAGGTATTCAGATACGCAGTATTTT
TRBV5-4	TRBD2	TRBJ2-2	few	CASAPRVAGLNTGELFF	TGTGCCAGCGCCCCAAGGGTAGCGGGGTTGAACACCGGGGAGCTGTTTTTT
TRBV28	TRBD1	TRBJ1-6	-	CASSLPTPGGAMSWDSPLHF	TGTGCCAGCAGTTTACCAACCCCAGGGGGCGCGATGTCTTGGGATTCCCCCCTCCACTTT
TRBV6-1	-	TRBJ1-2	few	CASSIEFRVSSGYTF	TGTGCCAGCAGCATAGAATTCAGGGTTTCCAGCGGCTACACCTTC
TRBV29-1	TRBD2	TRBJ2-5	-	CSVTGLAWIETRYF	TGCAGCGTAACCGGACTAGCATGGATAGAGACCCGGTACTTC
TRBV2	TRBD2	TRBJ2-1	few	CASSELTSGSNNEQFF	TGTGCCAGCAGCGAATTGACTAGCGGGTCCAACAATGAGCAGTTCTTC
TRBV4-1	TRBD2	TRBJ2-4	-	CASSHPPRLAGHKNIQYF	TGCGCCAGCAGCCATCCCCCCCGACTAGCGGGACACAAAAACATTCAGTACTTC
TRBV19	-	TRBJ1-3	few	CASSIAGPGTGNTIYF	TGTGCCAGTAGTATAGCCGGACCCGGGACAGGAAACACCATATATTTT
TRBV5-4	-	TRBJ1-4	once	CASSPSGTRSEKLFF	TGTGCCAGCAGCCCTTCGGGGACTCGCAGTGAAAAACTGTTTTTT
TRBV11-2	TRBD2	TRBJ2-1	-	CATSAGGFANEQFF	TGTGCCACCTCGGCGGGGGGTTTTGCGAATGAGCAGTTCTTC
TRBV5-5	-	TRBJ2-7	-	CASSKPSLGRVSGEQYF	TGTGCCAGCAGCAAACCCTCTCTAGGTAGGGTGAGCGGCGAGCAGTACTTC
TRBV13	TRBD2	TRBJ2-2	-	CASSLGTGGTGELFF	TGTGCCAGCAGCTTAGGGACGGGGGGCACCGGGGAGCTGTTTTTT
TRBV4-1	-	TRBJ1-1	-	CASSQADEGVFNPKAFF	TGCGCCAGCAGCCAAGCTGACGAAGGGGTTTTTAACCCGAAAGCTTTCTTT
TRBV19	TRBD1	TRBJ1-2	-	CASSPGQGAYGYTF	TGTGCCAGTAGCCCGGGACAGGGGGCCTATGGCTACACCTTC
TRBV11-3	TRBD2	TRBJ2-2	-	CASSTSLRGVAGELFF	TGTGCCAGCAGCACCTCTTTGCGGGGGGTAGCCGGGGAGCTGTTTTTT
TRBV29-1	-	TRBJ1-5	-	CSVALDSNQPQHF	TGCAGCGTTGCTCTAGATAGCAATCAGCCCCAGCATTTT
TRBV7-8	TRBD1	TRBJ2-2	-	CASSSQYLGQVVNTGELFF	TGTGCCAGCAGCTCGCAATACCTGGGACAGGTGGTGAACACCGGGGAGCTGTTTTTT
TRBV10-3	TRBD2	TRBJ2-5	once	CAIGRKRGQETQYF	TGTGCCATCGGTCGAAAGCGGGGGCAAGAGACCCAGTACTTC
TRBV5-1	TRBD2	TRBJ2-1	once	CASSLDQRGGYNEQFF	TGCGCCAGCAGCTTGGATCAGCGGGGGGGATACAATGAGCAGTTCTTC
TRBV18	-	TRBJ1-6	-	CASSPNPSGASSPLHF	TGTGCCAGCTCACCTAACCCGTCTGGGGCCTCTTCACCCCTCCACTTT
TRBV18	TRBD1	TRBJ1-1	-	CASSGARGRVTEAFF	TGTGCCAGCTCAGGGGCGAGGGGGCGAGTCACTGAAGCTTTCTTT
TRBV7-9	TRBD1	TRBJ2-2	once	CASSPKTGTNTGELFF	TGTGCCAGCAGCCCTAAGACAGGGACGAACACCGGGGAGCTGTTTTTT
TRBV21-1	-	TRBJ2-7	-	CASIRRTGSYEQYF	TGTGCCAGCATTCGTCGGACAGGGTCCTACGAGCAGTACTTC
TRBV5-1	-	TRBJ2-7	-	CASSIFEQGEQYF	TGCGCCAGCAGCATTTTTGAACAGGGCGAGCAGTACTTC
TRBV18	-	TRBJ2-5	-	CASSPKSGPIRGETQYF	TGTGCCAGCTCACCAAAGAGCGGGCCCATTCGGGGGGAGACCCAGTACTTC
TRBV9	TRBD2	TRBJ2-3	-	CASSVAVAGYADTQYF	TGTGCCAGCAGCGTAGCGGTAGCGGGCTACGCAGATACGCAGTATTTT
TRBV18	-	TRBJ2-3	-	CASSPRTDTQYF	TGTGCCAGCTCCCCGAGAACAGATACGCAGTATTTT
TRBV7-9	-	TRBJ2-7	once	CASSLIAGSYEQYF	TGTGCCAGCAGCTTAATTGCGGGGTCCTACGAGCAGTACTTC
TRBV7-6	-	TRBJ2-1	-	CASSGGGSFDNEQFF	TGTGCCAGCAGCGGGGGCGGGAGCTTTGATAATGAGCAGTTCTTC
TRBV5-5	-	TRBJ1-1	-	CASSLVMRLNTEAFF	TGTGCCAGCAGCCTGGTGATGAGATTGAACACTGAAGCTTTCTTT
TRBV9	TRBD1	TRBJ2-7	-	CASSVDSRGYEQYF	TGTGCCAGCAGCGTAGATAGCAGGGGGTACGAGCAGTACTTC
TRBV4-3	TRBD2	TRBJ2-7	-	CASSQEVVLRRGNNEQYF	TGCGCCAGCAGCCAAGAAGTGGTTCTGAGGCGGGGGAACAACGAGCAGTACTTC
TRBV9	TRBD2	TRBJ2-3	-	CASSTEAGRQTDTQYF	TGTGCCAGCAGCACCGAAGCGGGAAGGCAAACAGATACGCAGTATTTT
TRBV19	-	TRBJ1-2	-	CASSIHAAETFVYGYTF	TGTGCCAGTAGTATACACGCGGCCGAAACTTTTGTTTATGGCTACACCTTC
TRBV29-1	-	TRBJ2-5	-	CSVLSLETQYF	TGCAGCGTCCTCTCACTCGAGACCCAGTACTTC
TRBV14	-	TRBJ2-1	-	CASSLGLPSYNEQFF	TGTGCCAGCAGCCTCGGACTTCCCTCCTACAATGAGCAGTTCTTC